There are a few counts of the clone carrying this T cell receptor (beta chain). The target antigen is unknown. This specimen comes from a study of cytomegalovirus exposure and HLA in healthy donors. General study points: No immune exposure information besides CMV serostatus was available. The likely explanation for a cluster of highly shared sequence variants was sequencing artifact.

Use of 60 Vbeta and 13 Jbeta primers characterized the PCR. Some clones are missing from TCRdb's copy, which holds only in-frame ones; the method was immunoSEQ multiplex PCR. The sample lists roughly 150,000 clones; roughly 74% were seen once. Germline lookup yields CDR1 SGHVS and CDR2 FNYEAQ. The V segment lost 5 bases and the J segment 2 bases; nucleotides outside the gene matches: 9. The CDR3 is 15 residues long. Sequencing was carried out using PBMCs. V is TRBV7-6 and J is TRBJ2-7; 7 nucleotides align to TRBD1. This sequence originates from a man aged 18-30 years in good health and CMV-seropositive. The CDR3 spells CASSEEGGGPYEQYF. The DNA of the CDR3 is TGTGCCAGCAGCGAAGAAGGGGGCGGCCCCTACGAGCAGTACTTC.